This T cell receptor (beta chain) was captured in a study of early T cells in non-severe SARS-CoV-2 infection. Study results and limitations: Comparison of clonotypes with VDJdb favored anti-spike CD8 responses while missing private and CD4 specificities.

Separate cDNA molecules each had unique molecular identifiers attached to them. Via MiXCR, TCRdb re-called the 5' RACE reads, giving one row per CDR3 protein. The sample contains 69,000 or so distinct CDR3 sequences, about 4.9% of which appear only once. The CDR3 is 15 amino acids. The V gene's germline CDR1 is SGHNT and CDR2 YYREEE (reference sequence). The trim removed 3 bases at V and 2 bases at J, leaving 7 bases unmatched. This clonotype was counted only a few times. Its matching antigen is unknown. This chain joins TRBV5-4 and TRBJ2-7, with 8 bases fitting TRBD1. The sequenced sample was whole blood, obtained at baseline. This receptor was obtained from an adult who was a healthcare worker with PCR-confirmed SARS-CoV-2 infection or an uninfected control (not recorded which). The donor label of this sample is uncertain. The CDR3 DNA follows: TGTGCCAGCAGCTCCGCGGGACAGGTAACCTACGAGCAGTACTTC. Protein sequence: CASSSAGQVTYEQYF. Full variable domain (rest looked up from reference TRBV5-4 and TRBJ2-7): ETGVTQSPTHLIKTRGQQVTLRCSSQSGHNTVSWYQQALGQGPQFIFQYYREEENGRGNFPPRFSGLQFPNYSSELNVNALELDDSALYLCASSSAGQVTYEQYFGPGTRLTVT.